The source of this TCR beta chain is a study of vaccination effects on CD4 cells after COVID-19. About the research overall: Following the second dose by a median of 72 days, the post-vaccine samples were obtained.

Study-wide results and caveats: Late post-vaccination samples showed marked contraction of infection- and vaccine-induced clones. Vaccine-induced clones in healthy vaccinees cross-reacted with common cold coronaviruses in only 1 of 255 cases.

Profiling relied on immunoSEQ multiplex PCR, and the TCRdb table lists in-frame clones only, not all of them. The data contain roughly 59,000 clones, roughly 80% of them singletons. CDR3 length: 16 amino acids. ViraFEST assay sequencing came after antigen-specific CD4+ T cells were expanded with viral peptide pools. Following a 10-day culture, CD4+ T cells were purified. Each person got two doses of an mRNA SARS-CoV-2 vaccine, BNT162b2 or mRNA-1273. A density of approximately 2.2 million PBMC per well was used; these cells were cultured with roughly 10 IU/ml IL-2 and approximately 9.4 ug/ml peptides. Concerning this clone: The target antigen is unknown.

This specimen consisted of CD4+ T cells from PBMCs cultured with HCoV-OC43 spike peptides, obtained after COVID-19 vaccination. Subset reported: HCoV-OC43 spike overlapping peptide pool stimulation. The chain carries TRBV1 and TRBJ2-2; the D call in the table, TRBD2, was not verified against the DNA. TRBV1 is assigned pseudogene status. The TCR originated in a human donor who received a COVID-19 vaccine. CDR3 sequence (DNA): TGCACCAGCAGCCAGCTAGCGGGGGAGAACACCGGGGAGCTGTTTTTT. Its protein is CTSSQLAGENTGELFF.